This TCR beta chain was recorded in a study of shared clonotypes between healthy human individuals. Libraries were prepared by immunoSEQ multiplex PCR; TCRdb keeps only in-frame clonotypes and omits some of them. The sample carries over 800,000 clones, more than 85% recorded once. Terminally differentiated effector memory CD45RA+ cells were excluded by CCR7 positive selection of CD45RO-negative cells. CDR1 and CDR2 (germline): SGHDN, FVKESK. Trimming cost V 1 base and J 5 bases, with 27 bases left between them. CDR3 size: 20 residues. The specimen sequenced was naive CD8+ T cells sorted from blood. The chain links TRBV14 to TRBJ2-1; D is unclear. The clonotype originates from a young man in good health. The DNA for the CDR3 is TGTGCCAGCAGCCAAGCCTATAAGAAAAACCCGAGAGGCAGGAACAATGAGCAGTTCTTC. This sequence encodes CASSQAYKKNPRGRNNEQFF.